This T cell receptor (beta chain) emerged from a study of blood T cell repertoires in COVID-19. Study overall: Sources were T cells, B-cell-depleted T cells, or PBMCs; the material itself was cDNA or gDNA.

Measured with immunoSEQ multiplex PCR; TCRdb has only the in-frame clones, and not every one. The table records about 320,000 clones, roughly nine tenths of them present only once. Germline V lookup: CDR1 SGDLS, CDR2 YYNGEE. The CDR3 contains 18 residues. V lost 2 bases and J lost 4; bases outside the gene matches: 14. The chain employs TRBV9 and TRBJ2-3, with TRBD2 identical over 9 bases. The sequence was collected from a man in his sixties who had recovered from COVID-19. The sample comprised PBMCs or T cells enriched from blood (not recorded which). Here the CDR3 DNA reads TGTGCCAGCAGCGTTGCCGAAAGGGTAGCGGGAGAGGCAGATACGCAGTATTTT. This gives the protein CASSVAERVAGEADTQYF. Combining the CDR3 with reference TRBV9 and TRBJ2-3 gives the whole variable domain DSGVTQTPKHLITATGQRVTLRCSPRSGDLSVYWYQQSLDQGLQFLIQYYNGEERAKGNILERFSAQQFPDLHSELNLSSLELGDSALYFCASSVAERVAGEADTQYFGPGTRLTVL.